This TCR beta chain appears in the sequencing data of a study of cytomegalovirus exposure and HLA in healthy donors (dated by TCRdb to the late 2010s). The study in broad terms: According to a later analysis, one platform produced both the 120 validation repertoires and the approximately 600 repertoires of the first cohort. The study aimed to test whether signatures of past pathogen exposure could be identified by cataloging public T cell receptors. A separate validation cohort of 100 to 150 different subjects was used in addition to the 666-subject first cohort. To predict cytomegalovirus infection status, the study brought together high-throughput TCR immunosequencing, statistical association of individual TCRs with disease status, and machine learning.

Points on this clone: Its cognate antigen has yet to be identified. No qualities accompany the bases; no much larger clone lies one base away.

The donors were included in the validation cohort of approximately 120 subjects, a group kept apart from the roughly 690-subject first cohort. Libraries were built with the immunoSEQ multiplex PCR assay. As for the authors' bioinformatics: A statistical classification framework was built to diagnose cytomegalovirus status from the catalog of TCR beta chain sequences. Held by TCRdb, this immuneACCESS table contains in-frame sequences only and omits some clones. Under half of the omission traces to an unresolved V gene where checked; the cause of the rest is unknown. That table furnishes V, J and clone size, whereas the DNA furnished D and trimming. Recorded for this sample are fewer than 140,000 clones; roughly 90% of them occurred a single time. The ten largest clonotypes hold less than 2% of the sample. The germline V end is reduced by 8 bases and the J end by 1 base; junction bases left unmatched: 3. The CDR3 contains 13 residues, cysteine and phenylalanine counted. Of the read, only the CDR3 DNA is kept; its 39 bases are in frame from base 1. In the germline V gene, CDR1 corresponds to SGHTS and CDR2 to YDEGEE.

Beyond this particular receptor, the publication reports: Most TCR sequences were seen in very few donors, while some public TCRs were found in many individuals. The classifier was reported to diagnose cytomegalovirus status with high specificity and sensitivity in both the original cohort and the validation cohort. The validation cohort had no HLA typing available for a later analysis, so co-occurrence within that cohort was assessed over all 120 or so repertoires. In vitro tests confirmed that a few of the cytomegalovirus-associated TCR beta chains recognize cytomegalovirus antigens. Subsequent analysis determined that TCRs grouped into clusters in the first cohort also showed a tendency toward co-occurrence across the 120 or so validation repertoires, and 90% to 95% of cluster scores exceeded 0. In the study, approximately 160 TCR beta chains were listed as associated with cytomegalovirus. According to the authors, the approach could potentially be generalized to other disease states and immunological phenotypes.

The sequence was collected from a woman between 18 and 29 years old in good health and CMV-seropositive. Specimen: PBMCs. This chain joins TRBV5-8 to TRBJ2-3; TRBD1 matches 8 bases in the middle. In nucleotides, the sequence is TGTGCCAGTCCGGGACAGGGCACAGATACGCAGTATTTT. This codes for CASPGQGTDTQYF.